The 28 T cell receptor beta chains below come from one sample, sequenced in a study of cytomegalovirus exposure and HLA in healthy donors. The PCR employed 60 Vbeta primers together with 13 Jbeta primers. The assay was immunoSEQ multiplex PCR, and TCRdb's table has in-frame clones only and misses some. Of about 74,000 clones listed, over 60% are singletons. Material for sequencing was PBMCs. These receptors came from a woman aged 40 to 50 in good health and CMV-seropositive.

This clone is medium-sized in the sample. Other DNA sequences of this sample code for an identical CDR3. The chain carries TRBV28 and TRBJ1-1; 11 bases match TRBD1. J lost 4 bases, V lost 6 bases, and 4 bases had no gene match. Germline V gene sequence: CDR1 MDHEN, CDR2 SYDVKM. The length of the CDR3 is 14 residues. The CDR3 sequence: CASSPGQGGTEAFF. The CDR3, as DNA: TGTGCCAGCAGCCCGGGACAGGGGGGCACTGAAGCTTTCTTT.

The chain links TRBV7-6 to TRBJ2-1; D perhaps matches TRBD1 (6 bases). V lost 5 bases and J lost 4, with 18 bases in between. CDR1 is SGHVS, CDR2 FNYEAQ, per germline. The CDR3 spans 16 residues. CDR3 in DNA: TGTGCCAGCAGCCTAGAGGCGGACAGAGTGTACAATGAGCAGTTCTTC. It codes for CASSLEADRVYNEQFF.

The chain couples TRBV28 to TRBJ2-1, with TRBD1 as a possible D gene (6 bases). The CDR3 length is 13 residues. Germline V gene lookup returns CDR1 MDHEN and CDR2 SYDVKM. The V end lost 2 bases, the J end lost 7 bases, and 9 bases lay between the germline ends. For the CDR3, the DNA is TGTGCCAGCAGTTTACGCGGACAGAATGAGCAGTTCTTC. Amino acid sequence: CASSLRGQNEQFF.

The sample holds one count of this clone. The chain couples TRBV6-5 to TRBJ1-1; tentative D call: TRBD1 (6 bases). This CDR3 spans 14 amino acids. V was shortened by 9 bases and J by 7 bases, with 21 bases between the two germline ends. Germline V gene data show CDR1 as MNHEY and CDR2 as SVGAGI. CDR3 in amino acids: CASWGPQPGGEAFF. In DNA, the CDR3 is TGTGCCAGTTGGGGGCCGCAGCCTGGGGGTGAAGCTTTCTTT.

V gene TRBV7-2 combines with J gene TRBJ1-2, with 9 bases aligning to TRBD1. The CDR3 has 15 amino acids. Trimming removed 5 bases from V and 4 bases from J; junction bases left unmatched: 8. Germline V CDR1 and CDR2: SGHTA, FQGNSA. CDR3: CASSGYRGLLYGYTF. The CDR3 DNA is TGTGCCAGCAGCGGATACAGGGGGCTTCTCTATGGCTACACCTTC.

The chain couples TRBV11-2 to TRBJ2-7; possibly TRBD2 for D (6 bases). The V gene lost 5 bases and the J gene lost 0 bases, with 20 bases spanning the gap. Germline lookup yields CDR1 SGHAT and CDR2 FQNNGV. The CDR3 runs 17 residues. DNA for the CDR3: TGTGCCAGCAGCCCTTTTGGGGGGTATGTTAGCTCCTACGAGCAGTACTTC. This sequence encodes CASSPFGGYVSSYEQYF.

This chain links TRBV28 with TRBJ2-5, with TRBD2 matching over 10 bases. The junction had 6 bases not matched to a gene; V was cut back by 10 bases and J by 4 bases. The germline V gene encodes CDR1 MDHEN and CDR2 SYDVKM. The CDR3 is made up of 13 amino acids. For the CDR3, the DNA is TGTGCCACCCTCGGACTAGCGGTAGAGACCCAGTACTTC. It translates to CATLGLAVETQYF.

DNA of the CDR3: TGCGCCAGCAGCCTAGGTGGACTAGCGGGGGAACATTACGAGCAGTACTTC. It codes for CASSLGGLAGEHYEQYF. This sequence joins TRBV5-1 and TRBJ2-7; 13 bases fit TRBD2. Per germline, CDR1 SGHRS and CDR2 YFSETQ. V lost 4 bases to trimming and J lost 4 bases; unmatched junction nucleotides: 11. The length of the CDR3 is 17 residues.

The chain uses TRBV30 and TRBJ1-2; D is perhaps TRBD1 (6 bases). With 2 bases removed from V and 6 bases from J, the gap between germline ends came to 25 bases. Germline V gene sequence: CDR1 GTSNPN, CDR2 SVGIG (reference sequence). The CDR3 has 17 amino acids. CDR3 residues: CAWSRSQKRGGAHGYTF. Written as DNA, the CDR3 is TGTGCCTGGAGTCGATCTCAAAAGAGGGGGGGGGCGCATGGCTACACCTTC.

The chain combines TRBV6-5 with TRBJ1-5, with a weak D call TRBD1 (5 bases). Germline V lookup: CDR1 MNHEY, CDR2 SVGAGI. CDR3 size: 15 residues. V was cut by 6 bases and J by 2 bases, with 14 bases left in between. CDR3 residues: CASSQSGGRNQPQHF. As DNA, the CDR3 is TGTGCCAGCAGCCAGTCGGGGGGACGCAATCAGCCCCAGCATTTT.

The chain is built from TRBV20-1 and TRBJ1-1, with D hard to call. The germline V gene encodes CDR1 DFQATT and CDR2 SNEGSKA (reference sequence). CDR3 length: 11 amino acids. Trimming removed 5 bases from V and 8 bases from J, with 12 bases in between. CDR3: CSAGEYQEAFF. CDR3 nucleotide sequence: TGCAGTGCTGGGGAGTATCAAGAAGCTTTCTTT.

The chain combines TRBV5-1 with TRBJ2-7; 10 nucleotides match TRBD2. The CDR3 is made up of 17 amino acids. Germline CDR1 and CDR2: SGHRS and YFSETQ. V was pared by 0 bases and J by 2 bases, with 8 bases of the junction left unmatched. DNA for the CDR3: TGCGCCAGCAGCTTGGAGTTAGCGGGAGGCGGGCCCTACGAGCAGTACTTC. Translation gives CASSLELAGGGPYEQYF.

The chain recombines TRBV18 with TRBJ1-5; no definite D call. The V end lost 1 base, the J end lost 3 bases, and 7 bases lay between the germline ends. The germline CDR1 and CDR2 sequences are KGHSH and LQKENI. The length of the CDR3 is 14 residues. As DNA, the CDR3 is TGTGCCAGCTCACCACGGGAGGACAATCAGCCCCAGCATTTT. Protein sequence: CASSPREDNQPQHF.

V is TRBV7-9 and J is TRBJ2-5; D uncertain. CDR1 is SEHNR and CDR2 is FQNEAQ in the germline V gene (reference sequence). With 5 bases removed from V and 5 bases from J, the gap between germline ends came to 18 bases. The CDR3 covers 15 residues. Here the CDR3 reads CASSQDTQSLETQYF. The CDR3 coding sequence is TGTGCCAGCAGCCAAGACACTCAGAGTCTGGAGACCCAGTACTTC.

This sequence joins TRBV5-6 and TRBJ2-1; no definite D call. The CDR3 loop spans 11 amino acids. CDR1 is SGHDT and CDR2 is YYEEEE in the germline V gene. Trimming removed 4 bases from V and 9 bases from J, with 8 bases in between. The CDR3 region has the DNA TGTGCCAGCAGCGCGTTCGGTGAGCAGTTCTTC. Its protein is CASSAFGEQFF.

V and J are TRBV15 and TRBJ2-2, with D perhaps matching TRBD1 (6 bases). Germline V gene data show CDR1 as LNHNV and CDR2 as YYDKDF (reference sequence). This CDR3 contains 14 residues. Trimming took off 2 bases at V and 8 bases at J, with 12 bases between the two ends. The CDR3 reads CATSRSKGEGELFF. The CDR3 region has the DNA TGTGCCACCAGCAGATCGAAGGGGGAGGGGGAGCTGTTTTTT.

The chain carries TRBV28 and TRBJ1-1, with 8 bases that match TRBD1. The CDR3 is 16 residues long. V trimming: 5 bases; J trimming: 1 base; junction bases outside the gene matches: 9. CDR1 MDHEN and CDR2 SYDVKM come from the germline V gene. This CDR3 is CASSPRQGRGNTEAFF. The CDR3 nucleotides are TGTGCCAGCAGTCCGAGACAGGGGAGGGGGAACACTGAAGCTTTCTTT. Supplemented by reference TRBV28 and TRBJ1-1, the full variable domain reads DVKVTQSSRYLVKRTGEKVFLECVQDMDHENMFWYRQDPGLGLRLIYFSYDVKMKEKGDIPEGYSVSREKKERFSLILESASTNQTSMYLCASSPRQGRGNTEAFFGQGTRLTVV.

In its sample, this clone was seen a few times. The V gene is TRBV2, the J gene TRBJ1-1; a weak D match, TRBD1 (6 bases). Between the trimmed V and J ends, which lost 10 bases and 4 bases, there was a span of 16 bases. The germline V gene encodes CDR1 SNHLY and CDR2 FYNNEI. There are 13 residues in the CDR3. CDR3 residues: CATKTGFGTEAFF. In DNA form, the CDR3 reads TGTGCCACTAAAACAGGGTTCGGCACTGAAGCTTTCTTT.

The rearrangement links TRBV7-3 to TRBJ2-1; D remains ambiguous. Trimming cost V 2 bases and J 0 bases, with 8 bases left between them. CDR3 length: 15 amino acids. Germline CDR1 SGHTA, CDR2 FQGTGA. As DNA, the CDR3 is TGTGCCAGCAGCTTATCACCGAGCTCCTACAATGAGCAGTTCTTC. Translation gives CASSLSPSSYNEQFF.

The gene calls are TRBV7-2 and TRBJ1-4; D is undetermined. The CDR3 totals 11 residues. The V gene's germline CDR1 is SGHTA and CDR2 FQGNSA. Trimming shortened V by 5 bases and J by 8 bases, and 6 bases separated the two germline ends. CDR3 residues: CASSPGEKLFF. The DNA for the CDR3 is TGTGCCAGCAGCCCCGGGGAAAAACTGTTTTTT.

The genes are TRBV27 and TRBJ1-5; weak D call: TRBD1 (5 bases). The germline gives CDR1 MNHEY, CDR2 SMNVEV (reference sequence). CDR3 length: 16 residues. The V end was cut by 5 bases, the J end by 4 bases, with 18 bases between. The CDR3 loop is CASSMVGGNLNQPQHF. In DNA form, the CDR3 reads TGTGCCAGCAGTATGGTCGGGGGGAACCTTAATCAGCCCCAGCATTTT.

This clone has more than one count but fewer than ten. The V gene is TRBV5-1, the J gene TRBJ1-5; D is uncertain. The CDR3 extends over 15 amino acids. Looked up from germline, CDR1 is SGHRS and CDR2 is YFSETQ. Trimming took 4 bases from V and 0 from J, leaving 11 bases between them. The CDR3 loop is CASSTTPYSNQPQHF. DNA for the CDR3: TGCGCCAGCAGCACCACACCTTATAGCAATCAGCCCCAGCATTTT.

This CDR3 is CASVPGSLSGANVLTF. DNA of the CDR3: TGTGCCAGTGTCCCGGGTTCGCTCTCTGGGGCCAACGTCCTGACTTTC. This chain uses TRBV13 with TRBJ2-6; unclear D gene. The CDR3 contains 16 residues. Germline V CDR1 and CDR2: PRHDT, FYEKMQ (reference sequence). V was pared by 9 bases and J by 0 bases, with 15 bases between. The whole variable domain, filled in from reference TRBV13 and TRBJ2-6, reads AAGVIQSPRHLIKEKRETATLKCYPIPRHDTVYWYQQGPGQDPQFLISFYEKMQSDKGSIPDRFSAQQFSDYHSELNMSSLELGDSALYFCASVPGSLSGANVLTFGAGSRLTVL.

V is TRBV27 and J is TRBJ2-7, with TRBD1 identical over 10 bases. The length of the CDR3 is 16 residues. Losses at the gene ends were 0 bases for V and 4 bases for J; bases not matched to a gene: 6. Germline-derived CDR1 and CDR2 are MNHEY and SMNVEV (reference sequence). The chain's CDR3 is CASSLSAGQGEYEQYF. Here the CDR3 DNA reads TGTGCCAGCAGTTTATCGGCCGGACAGGGGGAATACGAGCAGTACTTC.

The chain links TRBV10-3 to TRBJ2-1, with D unclear. The CDR3 runs to 13 residues. Trimming shortened V by 4 bases and J by 1 base, and 5 bases separated the two germline ends. In germline, CDR1 is ENHRY, CDR2 SYGVKD. This CDR3 is CAISALSYNEQFF. DNA for the CDR3: TGTGCCATCAGTGCACTATCCTACAATGAGCAGTTCTTC.

The CDR3 is CASSFKGQNNEQFF. The CDR3 nucleotides are TGCGCCAGCAGCTTCAAAGGACAGAACAATGAGCAGTTCTTC. The chain combines TRBV5-1 with TRBJ2-1; tentative D call: TRBD1 (6 bases). Germline V lookup: CDR1 SGHRS, CDR2 YFSETQ. V was clipped by 2 bases and J by 5 bases, with 11 bases between them. There are 14 residues in the CDR3.

The rearrangement uses TRBV18 and TRBJ1-3, with D tentatively TRBD1 (6 bases). With 1 base removed from V and 0 bases from J, the gap between germline ends came to 10 bases. CDR1 is KGHSH and CDR2 is LQKENI in the germline V gene. CDR3 length: 16 amino acids. CDR3 in DNA: TGTGCCAGCTCACCACAGGACAGTGGCTCTGGAAACACCATATATTTT. Its translation is CASSPQDSGSGNTIYF.

The CDR3 bases are TGTGCCAGCAGCTTATTACAGGGTGGTACTGAAGCTTTCTTT. The encoded protein is CASSLLQGGTEAFF. The chain is built from TRBV5-4 and TRBJ1-1, with a tentative D call TRBD1 (6 bases). CDR3 length: 14 residues. The V and J ends lost 2 bases and 5 bases respectively, with 13 bases between them. CDR1 and CDR2 from the germline V gene are SGHNT and YYREEE (reference sequence).